The entry that follows covers one T cell receptor beta chain sequence. Its antigen is not known. After removal of 4 bases from V and 5 bases from J, the junction contained 8 bases not matched to a gene. Germline CDR1 is MNHNS and CDR2 is SASEGT. CDR3 length: 16 residues. Expressed TCRB transcripts were sequenced, since all the RNA that had been isolated was reverse transcribed. Profiled with immunoSEQ multiplex PCR; TCRdb holds only in-frame clones, not every one. The sample carries about 320,000 clones, roughly 15% recorded once. These data come from a study of beta chain features in type 1 diabetes. Study conclusions and caveats: There were fewer insertions and more deletions at the VDJ junctions of type 1 diabetes patients. Whether TCRB rearrangement is influenced by HLA type went unresolved here.

The receptor comes from a man aged 25 to 45 in good health. The chain employs TRBV6-1 and TRBJ2-2, with 9 bases lining up with TRBD1. Sequenced input: central memory CD4+ T cells from blood. The CDR3 DNA reads TGTGCCAGCAGTGGGGGGACAGGGTCGTGGACCGGGGAGCTGTTTTTT. This translates into CASSGGTGSWTGELFF.